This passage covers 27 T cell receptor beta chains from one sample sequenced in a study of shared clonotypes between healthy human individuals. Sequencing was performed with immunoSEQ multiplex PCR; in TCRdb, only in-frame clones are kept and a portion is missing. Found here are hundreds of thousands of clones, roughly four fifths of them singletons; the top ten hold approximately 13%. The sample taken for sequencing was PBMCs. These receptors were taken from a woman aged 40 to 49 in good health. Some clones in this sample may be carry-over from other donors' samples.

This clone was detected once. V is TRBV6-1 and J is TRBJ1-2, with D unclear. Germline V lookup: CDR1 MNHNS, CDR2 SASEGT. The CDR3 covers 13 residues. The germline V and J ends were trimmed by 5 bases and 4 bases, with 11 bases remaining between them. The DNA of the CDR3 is TGTGCCAGCAGTACAGAGTTATCCTATGGCTACACCTTC. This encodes CASSTELSYGYTF.

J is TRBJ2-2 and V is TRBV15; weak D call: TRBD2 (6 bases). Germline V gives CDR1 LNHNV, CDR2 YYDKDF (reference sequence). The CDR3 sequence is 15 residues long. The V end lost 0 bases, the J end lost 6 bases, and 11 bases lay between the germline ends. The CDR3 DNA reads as TGTGCCACCAGCAGAGATGCGGGGCTCCCCGGGGAGCTGTTTTTT. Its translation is CATSRDAGLPGELFF.

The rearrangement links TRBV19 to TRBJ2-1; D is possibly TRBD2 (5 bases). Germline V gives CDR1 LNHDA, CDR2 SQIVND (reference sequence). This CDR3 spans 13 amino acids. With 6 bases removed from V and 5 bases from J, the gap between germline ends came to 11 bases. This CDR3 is CASSRLRDNEQFF. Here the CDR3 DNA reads TGTGCCAGTAGCCGACTAAGAGACAATGAGCAGTTCTTC.

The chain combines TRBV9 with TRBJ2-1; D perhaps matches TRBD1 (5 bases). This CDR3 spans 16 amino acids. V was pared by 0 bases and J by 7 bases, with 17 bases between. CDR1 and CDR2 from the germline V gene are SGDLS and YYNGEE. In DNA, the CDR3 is TGTGCCAGCAGCGTAGACTCCCAAAGGGGTTCAAATGAGCAGTTCTTC. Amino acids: CASSVDSQRGSNEQFF. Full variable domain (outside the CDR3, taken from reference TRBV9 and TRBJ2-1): DSGVTQTPKHLITATGQRVTLRCSPRSGDLSVYWYQQSLDQGLQFLIQYYNGEERAKGNILERFSAQQFPDLHSELNLSSLELGDSALYFCASSVDSQRGSNEQFFGPGTRLTVL.

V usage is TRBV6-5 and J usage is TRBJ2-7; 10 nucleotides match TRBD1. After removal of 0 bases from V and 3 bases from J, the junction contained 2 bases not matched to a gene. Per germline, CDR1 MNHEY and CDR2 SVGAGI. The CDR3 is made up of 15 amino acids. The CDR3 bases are TGTGCCAGCAGTTACTCCGGGACAGGGGTCTACGAGCAGTACTTC. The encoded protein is CASSYSGTGVYEQYF.

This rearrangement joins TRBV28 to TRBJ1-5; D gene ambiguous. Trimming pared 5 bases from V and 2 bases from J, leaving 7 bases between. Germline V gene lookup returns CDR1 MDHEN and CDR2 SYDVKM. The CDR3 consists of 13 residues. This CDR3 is CASSTRRNQPQHF. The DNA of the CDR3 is TGTGCCAGCAGTACTCGTCGCAATCAGCCCCAGCATTTT. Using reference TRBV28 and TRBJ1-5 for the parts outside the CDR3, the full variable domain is DVKVTQSSRYLVKRTGEKVFLECVQDMDHENMFWYRQDPGLGLRLIYFSYDVKMKEKGDIPEGYSVSREKKERFSLILESASTNQTSMYLCASSTRRNQPQHFGDGTRLSIL.

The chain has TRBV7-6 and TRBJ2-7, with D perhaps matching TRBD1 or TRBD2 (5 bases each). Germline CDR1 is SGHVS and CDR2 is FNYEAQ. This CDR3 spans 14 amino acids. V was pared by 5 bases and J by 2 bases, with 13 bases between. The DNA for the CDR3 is TGTGCCAGCAGCCCGGGGCGCGAGCCCTACGAGCAGTACTTC. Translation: CASSPGREPYEQYF.

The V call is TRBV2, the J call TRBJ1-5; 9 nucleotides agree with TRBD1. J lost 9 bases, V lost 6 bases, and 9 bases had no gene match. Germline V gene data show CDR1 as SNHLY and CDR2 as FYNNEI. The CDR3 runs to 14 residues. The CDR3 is CASRRDRDEGPQHF. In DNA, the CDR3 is TGTGCCAGCAGGAGGGACAGGGACGAAGGGCCCCAGCATTTT. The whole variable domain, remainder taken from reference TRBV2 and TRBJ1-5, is EPEVTQTPSHQVTQMGQEVILRCVPISNHLYFYWYRQILGQKVEFLVSFYNNEISEKSEIFDDQFSVERPDGSNFTLKIRSTKLEDSAMYFCASRRDRDEGPQHFGDGTRLSIL.

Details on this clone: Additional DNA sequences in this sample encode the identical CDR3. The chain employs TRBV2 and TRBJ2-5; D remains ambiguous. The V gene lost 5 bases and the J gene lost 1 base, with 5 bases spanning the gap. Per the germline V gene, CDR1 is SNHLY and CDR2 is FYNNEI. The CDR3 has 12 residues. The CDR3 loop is CASSRGQETQYF. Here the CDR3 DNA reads TGTGCCAGCAGTCGAGGCCAAGAGACCCAGTACTTC.

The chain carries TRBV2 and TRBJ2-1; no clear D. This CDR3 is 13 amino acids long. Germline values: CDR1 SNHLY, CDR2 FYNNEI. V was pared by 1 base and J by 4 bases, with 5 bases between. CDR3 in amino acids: CASSEEGYNEQFF. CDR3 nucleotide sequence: TGTGCCAGCAGTGAAGAGGGTTACAATGAGCAGTTCTTC.

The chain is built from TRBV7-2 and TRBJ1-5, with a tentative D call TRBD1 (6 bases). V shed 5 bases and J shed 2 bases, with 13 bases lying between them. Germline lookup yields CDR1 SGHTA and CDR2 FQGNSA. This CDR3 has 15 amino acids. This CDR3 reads CASSPTGGRNQPQHF. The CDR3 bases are TGTGCCAGCAGCCCCACGGGGGGCCGCAATCAGCCCCAGCATTTT.

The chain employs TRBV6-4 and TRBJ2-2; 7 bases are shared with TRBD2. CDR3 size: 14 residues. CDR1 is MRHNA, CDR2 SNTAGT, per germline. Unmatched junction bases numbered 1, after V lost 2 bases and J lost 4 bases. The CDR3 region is CASSDGEGTGELFF. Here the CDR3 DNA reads TGTGCCAGCAGTGACGGGGAGGGCACCGGGGAGCTGTTTTTT.

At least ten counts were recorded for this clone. The CDR3 DNA is TGTGCCAGCAGCGGACACTACTATAGCAATCAGCCCCAGCATTTT. Protein product: CASSGHYYSNQPQHF. The chain has TRBV7-6 and TRBJ1-5; possibly TRBD1 for D (5 bases). Trimming took off 5 bases at V and 0 bases at J, with 11 bases between the two ends. The CDR3 length is 15 residues. Germline V gives CDR1 SGHVS, CDR2 FNYEAQ.

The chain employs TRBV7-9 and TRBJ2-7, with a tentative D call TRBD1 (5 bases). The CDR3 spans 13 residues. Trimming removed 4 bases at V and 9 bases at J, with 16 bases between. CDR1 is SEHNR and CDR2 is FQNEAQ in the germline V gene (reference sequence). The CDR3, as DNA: TGTGCCAGCAGCTCCCTGGACAATCACGGGCAGTACTTC. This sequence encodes CASSSLDNHGQYF.

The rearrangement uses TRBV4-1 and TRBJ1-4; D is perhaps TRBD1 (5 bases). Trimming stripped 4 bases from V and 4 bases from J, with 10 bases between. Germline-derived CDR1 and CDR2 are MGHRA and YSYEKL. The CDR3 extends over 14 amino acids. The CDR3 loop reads CASSPGPINEKLFF. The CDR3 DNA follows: TGCGCCAGCAGCCCGGGACCGATTAATGAAAAACTGTTTTTT.

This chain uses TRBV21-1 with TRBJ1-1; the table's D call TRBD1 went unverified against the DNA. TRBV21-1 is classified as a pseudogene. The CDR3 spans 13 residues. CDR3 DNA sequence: TGTGCCAGCAGTTCGGGACAGGTTGCTGAAGCTTTCTTT. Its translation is CASSSGQVAEAFF.

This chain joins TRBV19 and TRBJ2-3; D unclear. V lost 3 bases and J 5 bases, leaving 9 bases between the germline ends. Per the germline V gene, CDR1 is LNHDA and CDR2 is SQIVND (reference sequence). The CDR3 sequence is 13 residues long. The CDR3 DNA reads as TGTGCCAGTAGTATTCGTGGACGAGATACGCAGTATTTT. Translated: CASSIRGRDTQYF.

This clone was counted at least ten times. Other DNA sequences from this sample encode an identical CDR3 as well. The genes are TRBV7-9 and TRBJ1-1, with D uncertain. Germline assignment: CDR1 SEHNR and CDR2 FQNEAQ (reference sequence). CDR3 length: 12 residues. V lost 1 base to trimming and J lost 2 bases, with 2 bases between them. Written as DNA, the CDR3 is TGTGCCAGCAGCTTAGTCAACACTGAAGCTTTCTTT. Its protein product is CASSLVNTEAFF.

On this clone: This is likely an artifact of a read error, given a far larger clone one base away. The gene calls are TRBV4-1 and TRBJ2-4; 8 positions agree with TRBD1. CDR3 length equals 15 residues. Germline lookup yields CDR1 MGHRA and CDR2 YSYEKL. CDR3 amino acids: CASSPGRQGKNVQYF. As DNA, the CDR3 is TGCGCCAGCAGCCCCGGGCGACAGGGGAAAAACGTTCAGTACTTC.

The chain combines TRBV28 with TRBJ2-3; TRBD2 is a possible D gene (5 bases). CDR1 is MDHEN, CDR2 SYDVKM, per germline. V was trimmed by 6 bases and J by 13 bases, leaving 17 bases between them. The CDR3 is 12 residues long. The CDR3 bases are TGTGCCAGCAGCCGTCGGACTCCTTCAGAGTATTTT. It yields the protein CASSRRTPSEYF.

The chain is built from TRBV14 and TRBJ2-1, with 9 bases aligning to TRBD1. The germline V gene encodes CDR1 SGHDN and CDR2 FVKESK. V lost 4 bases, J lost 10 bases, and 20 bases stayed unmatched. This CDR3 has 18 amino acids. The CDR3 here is CASSPQKYRGPFVREQFF. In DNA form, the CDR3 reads TGTGCCAGCAGCCCTCAGAAATACAGGGGGCCTTTCGTTCGAGAGCAGTTCTTC.

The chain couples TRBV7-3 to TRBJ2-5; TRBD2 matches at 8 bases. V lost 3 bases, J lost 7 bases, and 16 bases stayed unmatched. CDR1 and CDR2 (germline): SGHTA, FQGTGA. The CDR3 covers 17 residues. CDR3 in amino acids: CASSFGGSGSGRATQYF. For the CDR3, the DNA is TGTGCCAGCAGCTTTGGGGGGAGCGGGAGTGGTCGGGCGACCCAGTACTTC.

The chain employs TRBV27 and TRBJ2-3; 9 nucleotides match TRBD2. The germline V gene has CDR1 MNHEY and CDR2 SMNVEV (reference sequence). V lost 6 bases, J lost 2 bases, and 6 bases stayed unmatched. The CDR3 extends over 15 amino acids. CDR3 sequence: CASRGAGGNTDTQYF. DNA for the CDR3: TGTGCCAGCAGGGGAGCGGGAGGTAACACAGATACGCAGTATTTT.

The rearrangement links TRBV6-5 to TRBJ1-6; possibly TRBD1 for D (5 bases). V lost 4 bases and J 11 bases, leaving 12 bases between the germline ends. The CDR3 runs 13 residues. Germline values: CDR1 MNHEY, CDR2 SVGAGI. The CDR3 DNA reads TGTGCCAGCAGTTCAGGGTGGGCTCCACCCCTCCACTTT. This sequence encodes CASSSGWAPPLHF.

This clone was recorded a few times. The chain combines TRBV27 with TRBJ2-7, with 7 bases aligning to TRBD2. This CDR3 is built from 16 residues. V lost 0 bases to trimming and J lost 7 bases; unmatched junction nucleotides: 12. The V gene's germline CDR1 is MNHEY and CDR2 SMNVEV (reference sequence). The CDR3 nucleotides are TGTGCCAGCAGTTTATCGTTCCTGCGGGGGTTGGAAGAGCAGTACTTC. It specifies CASSLSFLRGLEEQYF.

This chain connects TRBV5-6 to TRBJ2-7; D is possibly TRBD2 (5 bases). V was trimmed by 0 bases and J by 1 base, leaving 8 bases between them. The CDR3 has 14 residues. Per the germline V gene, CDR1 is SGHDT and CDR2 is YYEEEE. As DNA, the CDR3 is TGTGCCAGCAGCTTGGGAGGGCAGTCCTACGAGCAGTACTTC. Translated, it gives CASSLGGQSYEQYF. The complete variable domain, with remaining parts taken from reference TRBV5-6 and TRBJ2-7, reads DAGVTQSPTHLIKTRGQQVTLRCSPKSGHDTVSWYQQALGQGPQFIFQYYEEEERQRGNFPDRFSGHQFPNYSSELNVNALLLGDSALYLCASSLGGQSYEQYFGPGTRLTVT.

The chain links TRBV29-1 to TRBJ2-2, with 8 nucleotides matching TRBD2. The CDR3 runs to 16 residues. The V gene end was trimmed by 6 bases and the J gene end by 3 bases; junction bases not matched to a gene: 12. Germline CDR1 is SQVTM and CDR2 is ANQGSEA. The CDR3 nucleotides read TGCAGCGTCGTGACCGGTCGGGGACTAGACACCGGGGAGCTGTTTTTT. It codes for CSVVTGRGLDTGELFF.